The table lists the clone carrying this TCR beta chain with a few counts. Its specificity is not known. The CDR3 is made up of 16 amino acids. Unmatched junction bases numbered 11, after V lost 4 bases and J lost 6 bases. Germline CDR1 and CDR2: SGHAT and FQNNGV. This specimen belongs to a study of blood T cells in healthy people across ages. General observations from the study: Compared with aged donors, long-lived donors showed fewer expanded clones, suggesting selection.

A J-beta primer mix and a sample-barcoded 5' primer were used in a second PCR of about 7 to 11 cycles. Sequencing yielded, for each sample, at least 2.5 million paired-end reads carrying CDR3. MiXCR, applied by TCRdb to the 5' RACE reads, yields one record per CDR3 protein. Among about 1.7 million distinct CDR3 sequences, roughly 27% were seen once, and the ten largest hold 6.5% to 8.5%. The sequencing sample was made of blood. The rearrangement joins TRBV11-2 to TRBJ2-1; TRBD1 matches at 8 bases. The receptor was derived from a woman in her thirties in good health. This chain's CDR3 is CASSSTSGGLRNEQFF. The DNA for the CDR3 is TGTGCCAGCAGCTCCACCTCAGGGGGCTTACGCAATGAGCAGTTCTTC.